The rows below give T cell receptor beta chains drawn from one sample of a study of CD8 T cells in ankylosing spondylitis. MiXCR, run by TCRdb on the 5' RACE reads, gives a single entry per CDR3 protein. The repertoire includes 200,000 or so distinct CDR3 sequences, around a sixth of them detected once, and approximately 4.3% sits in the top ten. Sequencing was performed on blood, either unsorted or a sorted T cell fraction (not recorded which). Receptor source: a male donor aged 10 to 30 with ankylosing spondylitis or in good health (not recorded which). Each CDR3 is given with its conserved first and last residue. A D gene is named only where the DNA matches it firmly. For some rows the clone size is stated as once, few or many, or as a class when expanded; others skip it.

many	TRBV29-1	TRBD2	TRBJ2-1	TGCAGCGTTGGAGGTGGGGAGGGGAGCTCCTACAATGAGCAGTTCTTC	CSVGGGEGSSYNEQFF
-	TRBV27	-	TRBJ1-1	TGTGCCAGCAGTTCGCGAAAGGGTAACACTGAAGCTTTCTTT	CASSSRKGNTEAFF
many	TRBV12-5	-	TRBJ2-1	TGTGCTAGTGCTTTGGTCCATCCGGGGAGTGCTGAGCAGTTCTTC	CASALVHPGSAEQFF
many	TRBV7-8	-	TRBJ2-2	TGTGCCAGCAGCCCTAGGACTGCTGGAAGGGAGCTGTTTTTT	CASSPRTAGRELFF
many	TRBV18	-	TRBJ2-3	TGTGCCAGCTCACCACAGAGGGAAAACACAGATACGCAGTATTTT	CASSPQRENTDTQYF
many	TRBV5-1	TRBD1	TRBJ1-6	TGCGCCAGCAGCTTGGGACAGGGTATTAATTCACCCCTCCACTTT	CASSLGQGINSPLHF
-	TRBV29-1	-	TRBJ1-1	TGCAGCGTTGCCATGGGGACCTTGAACACTGAAGCTTTCTTT	CSVAMGTLNTEAFF
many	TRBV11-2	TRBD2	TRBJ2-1	TGTGCCAGCAGCGGGGACTACTACAATGAGCAGTTCTTC	CASSGDYYNEQFF
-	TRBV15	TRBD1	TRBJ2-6	TGTGCCACCAGCAGAGAACTAGGACAGGGAGTCTCTGGGGCCAACGTCCTGACTTTC	CATSRELGQGVSGANVLTF
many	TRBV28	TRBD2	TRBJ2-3	TGTGCCAGCAGTTGGACTAGCGGGAGGCGGGCAGATACGCAGTATTTT	CASSWTSGRRADTQYF
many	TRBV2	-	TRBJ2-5	TGTGCCAGCAGTGTCCCGGGACCCCAAGAGACCCAGTACTTC	CASSVPGPQETQYF
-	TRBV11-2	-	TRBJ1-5	TGTGCCAGCAGCACAACAGGGACGGGGCCCCAGCATTTT	CASSTTGTGPQHF
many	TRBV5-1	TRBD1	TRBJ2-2	TGCGCCAGCAGCCACGACAGGGGGCCTGGCACCGGGGAGCTGTTTTTT	CASSHDRGPGTGELFF
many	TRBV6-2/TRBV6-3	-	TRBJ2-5	TGTGCCAGCACTTCAGGGACACCCCAAGAGACCCAGTACTTC	CASTSGTPQETQYF
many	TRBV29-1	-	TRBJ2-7	TGCAGCGCACGTAGGGGTCGCAACGAGCAGTACTTC	CSARRGRNEQYF
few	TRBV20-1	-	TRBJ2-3	TGCAGTGCTGGGGACAACCGAGGGTCTAGCACAGATACGCAGTATTTT	CSAGDNRGSSTDTQYF
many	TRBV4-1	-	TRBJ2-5	TGCGCCAGCAGCCAGCAGCTAGTCCAAGAGACCCAGTACTTC	CASSQQLVQETQYF
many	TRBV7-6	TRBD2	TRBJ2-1	TGTGCCAGCAGCTCCCGGCTTTTTACCGGGACTAGCGGGAGTAATGAGCAGTTCTTC	CASSSRLFTGTSGSNEQFF
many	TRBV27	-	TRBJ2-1	TGTGCCAGCAGTTTTAGGGGGGGGGAGCAGTTCTTC	CASSFRGGEQFF
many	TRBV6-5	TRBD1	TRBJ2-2	TGTGCCAGCAGTTACTTTTCCGGGACAGGGGCAGTACGGTTTTTT	CASSYFSGTGAVRFF
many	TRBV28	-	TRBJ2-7	TGTGCCAGCAGTTTGTTCTTCCGGGACGCGGGGAACGAGCAGTACTTC	CASSLFFRDAGNEQYF
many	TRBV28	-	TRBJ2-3	TGTGCCAGCAGTTCCCTTCGAGGGGAGGCCCCACTCACAGATACGCAGTATTTT	CASSSLRGEAPLTDTQYF
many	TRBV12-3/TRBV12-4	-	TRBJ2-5	TGTGCCAGCAACGCACGGGGTGAGACCCAGTACTTC	CASNARGETQYF
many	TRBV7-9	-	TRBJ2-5	TGTGCCAGCAGCCTCGATAAGGGGTGGGAGACCCAGTACTTC	CASSLDKGWETQYF
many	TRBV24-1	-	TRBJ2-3	TGTGCCACCAGTGACCCGACTGCAGATACGCAGTATTTT	CATSDPTADTQYF
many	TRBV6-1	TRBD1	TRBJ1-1	TGTGCCAGCGGACGACAGGGGATGAACACTGAAGCTTTCTTT	CASGRQGMNTEAFF
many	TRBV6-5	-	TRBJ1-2	TGTGCCAGCAGGCGTACAGGATTGGGTGGTGGCTACACCTTC	CASRRTGLGGGYTF
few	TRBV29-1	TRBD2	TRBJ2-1	TGCAGCGCTCGCGGGAGTAGCAATGAGCAGTTCTTC	CSARGSSNEQFF
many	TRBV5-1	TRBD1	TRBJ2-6	TGCGCCAGCAGCTTGCGGGACAGGGGGCCCGGGGCCAACGTCCTGACTTTC	CASSLRDRGPGANVLTF
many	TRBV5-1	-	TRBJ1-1	TGCGCCAGCAGCTTGTTAGTGAACACTGAAGCTTTCTTT	CASSLLVNTEAFF
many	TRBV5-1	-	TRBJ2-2	TGCGCCAGCAGCTTGGGGAGCACCGGGGAGCTGTTTTTT	CASSLGSTGELFF
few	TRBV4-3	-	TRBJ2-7	TGCGCCAGCAGCCAAGATGATACCCGCGGCGAGCAGTACTTC	CASSQDDTRGEQYF
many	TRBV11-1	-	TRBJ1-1	TGTGCCAGCAGCTTAAACTCAGACGTGAACACTGAAGCTTTCTTT	CASSLNSDVNTEAFF
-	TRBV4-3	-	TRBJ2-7	TGCGCCAGCAGCCAAGATAACAGCCTCTACGAGCAGTACTTC	CASSQDNSLYEQYF
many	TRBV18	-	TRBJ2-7	TGTGCCAGCTCAGCTACAGGGGAGCAGTACTTC	CASSATGEQYF
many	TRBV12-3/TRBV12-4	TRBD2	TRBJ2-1	TGTGCCAGCAGCCCCGCGGGGGGCTACAATGAGCAGTTCTTC	CASSPAGGYNEQFF
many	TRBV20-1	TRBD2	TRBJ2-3	TGCAGTGCGCCCACTAGCGGGAGCACAGATACGCAGTATTTT	CSAPTSGSTDTQYF
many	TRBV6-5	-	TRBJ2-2	TGTGCCAGCAGTTACTCGAGTCTGGGGTCCGGGGAGCTGTTTTTT	CASSYSSLGSGELFF
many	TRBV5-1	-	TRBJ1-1	TGCGCCAGCAGCTTGGCCGGGGACACTGAAGCTTTCTTT	CASSLAGDTEAFF
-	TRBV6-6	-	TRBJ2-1	TGTGCCACATCCAGGGAGCACAATGAGCAGTTCTTC	CATSREHNEQFF
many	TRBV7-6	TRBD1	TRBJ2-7	TGTGCCAGCAGCTTAGGGGGGACAGGGGACTACGAGCAGTACTTC	CASSLGGTGDYEQYF
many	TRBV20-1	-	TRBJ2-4	TGCAGTGCCACGCGGGTAGCCAAAAACATTCAGTACTTC	CSATRVAKNIQYF
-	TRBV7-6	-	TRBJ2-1	TGTGCCAGCAGCTTGGTTAGCAGTTTTACCCATGAGCAGTTCTTC	CASSLVSSFTHEQFF
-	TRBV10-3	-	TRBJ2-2	TGTGCCATCAGTGATGGGGGAGCGAACACCGGGGAGCTGTTTTTT	CAISDGGANTGELFF
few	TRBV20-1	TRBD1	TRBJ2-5	TGCAGTGCTGAGGGACAGGGTGGACGAGAGACCCAGTACTTC	CSAEGQGGRETQYF
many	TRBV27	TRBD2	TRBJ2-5	TGTGCCAGCCTCGGGCTAGCGGGAGACCAAGAGACCCAGTACTTC	CASLGLAGDQETQYF
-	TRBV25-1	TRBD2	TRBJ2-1	TGTGCCAACCCTCTTACTAGCGGGAGGGATCCCAGGCTCTTC	CANPLTSGRDPRLF
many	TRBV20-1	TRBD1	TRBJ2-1	TGCAGTGCTAGTTTCGGGACAGGGGAGGATGAGCAGTTCTTC	CSASFGTGEDEQFF
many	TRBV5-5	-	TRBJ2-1	TGTGCCAGCAGCTTGGAGCTAGCGACCTACAATGAGCAGTTCTTC	CASSLELATYNEQFF
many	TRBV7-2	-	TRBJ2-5	TGTGCCAGCAGCTTATACAGGGTACCAGCCCAGTACTTC	CASSLYRVPAQYF
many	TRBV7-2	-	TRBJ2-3	TGTGCCAGCAGTCTTTATACATCGACGGATCCTAGGGCAGATACGCAGTATTTT	CASSLYTSTDPRADTQYF
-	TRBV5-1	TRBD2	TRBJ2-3	TGCGCCAGCAGCTTGGGACTAGCGGAGGGTCTCACAGATACGCAGTATTTT	CASSLGLAEGLTDTQYF
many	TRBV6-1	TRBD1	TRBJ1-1	TGTGCCAGCAGTGAATTGGGACAGGGTCGGGGTGGAGCTTTCTTT	CASSELGQGRGGAFF
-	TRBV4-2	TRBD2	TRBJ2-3	TGTGCCAGCAGCCAATCTGGACTAGCGGGAGGCTCCGATACGCAGTATTTT	CASSQSGLAGGSDTQYF
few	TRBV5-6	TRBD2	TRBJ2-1	TGTGCCAGCAGCTTTACTAGCGGGAGGGCCGATGAGCAGTTCTTC	CASSFTSGRADEQFF
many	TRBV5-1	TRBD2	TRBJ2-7	TGCGCCAGCAGCTTGGGTACTACTAGCGGGATGGGCGAGCAGTACTTC	CASSLGTTSGMGEQYF
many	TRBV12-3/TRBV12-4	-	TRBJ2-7	TGTGCCAGCAGTCCCGCCCATGCGGAGCAGTACTTC	CASSPAHAEQYF